The 26 T cell receptor beta chains reported below all come from one sample, sequenced in a study of T cell changes during pregnancy in multiple sclerosis. The repertoire was sequenced with immunoSEQ multiplex PCR; TCRdb's copy has only in-frame clones and lacks some. The table shows under 75,000 clones, with roughly 92% occurring only once. The sequences come from CD8+ T cells from peripheral blood mononuclear cells, collected in the second trimester of pregnancy. The receptor set was obtained from a female donor with multiple sclerosis, enrolled in a pregnancy study.

This clone was detected once. CDR3 nucleotides: TGTGCCAGCAGCCTTCTGACACTAGCGGGATACAATGAGCAGTTCTTC. Translated, it gives CASSLLTLAGYNEQFF. The V and J genes are TRBV7-9 and TRBJ2-1, with 10 bases lining up with TRBD2. V shed 5 bases and J 4 bases; nucleotides not matched to a gene: 8. The CDR3 has 16 residues. In germline, CDR1 is SEHNR, CDR2 FQNEAQ (reference sequence).

The V gene is TRBV7-6, the J gene TRBJ2-1; 9 bases fit TRBD2. The trim removed 3 bases at V and 8 bases at J, leaving 11 bases unmatched. The CDR3 consists of 16 residues. The germline V gene has CDR1 SGHVS and CDR2 FNYEAQ. CDR3 DNA sequence: TGTGCCAGCAGCTTCTTGACGCGGGAGGGGAGGGATGAGCAGTTCTTC. Protein product: CASSFLTREGRDEQFF.

The chain employs TRBV19 and TRBJ2-7, with TRBD1 identical over 8 bases. CDR3 length: 14 amino acids. Per the germline V gene, CDR1 is LNHDA and CDR2 is SQIVND (reference sequence). J gave up 2 bases and V 3 bases, and 3 bases lay outside the gene matches. The CDR3 sequence: CASSMDREAYEQYF. The CDR3 DNA follows: TGTGCCAGTAGTATGGACAGGGAAGCCTACGAGCAGTACTTC.

This chain joins TRBV2 and TRBJ2-5; 7 bases are a match to TRBD1. V was clipped by 4 bases and J by 2 bases; unmatched bases: 4. CDR3 size: 14 residues. Germline CDR1 is SNHLY and CDR2 is FYNNEI. CDR3 DNA: TGTGCCAGCAGTGGCAGGGGACAGCAAGAGACCCAGTACTTC. Translating it yields CASSGRGQQETQYF.

The chain employs TRBV9 and TRBJ2-2, with a weak D call TRBD1 (5 bases). V lost 3 bases, J lost 7 bases, and 7 bases lay in between. The V gene's germline CDR1 is SGDLS and CDR2 YYNGEE. The CDR3 has 12 residues. CDR3: CASSADSGELFF. Here the CDR3 DNA reads TGTGCCAGCAGCGCCGACAGCGGGGAGCTGTTTTTT. The full variable domain, with the rest looked up from reference TRBV9 and TRBJ2-2, is DSGVTQTPKHLITATGQRVTLRCSPRSGDLSVYWYQQSLDQGLQFLIQYYNGEERAKGNILERFSAQQFPDLHSELNLSSLELGDSALYFCASSADSGELFFGEGSRLTVL.

This chain links TRBV14 with TRBJ1-2; D is unclear. The CDR3 sequence is 15 residues long. CDR1 and CDR2 (germline): SGHDN, FVKESK. V was shortened by 1 base and J by 2 bases, with 11 bases between the two germline ends. The CDR3 sequence is CASSQGVRANYGYTF. DNA for the CDR3: TGTGCCAGCAGCCAAGGGGTGCGGGCGAACTATGGCTACACCTTC. Complete variable domain (other parts from reference TRBV14 and TRBJ1-2): EAGVTQFPSHSVIEKGQTVTLRCDPISGHDNLYWYRRVMGKEIKFLLHFVKESKQDESGMPNNRFLAERTGGTYSTLKVQPAELEDSGVYFCASSQGVRANYGYTFGSGTRLTVV.

A single count supports this clone. The chain employs TRBV7-2 and TRBJ2-1; a possible D gene is TRBD2 (6 bases). CDR1 is SGHTA and CDR2 is FQGNSA in the germline V gene. The germline V and J ends were trimmed by 5 bases and 8 bases, with 16 bases remaining between them. CDR3 length equals 14 residues. CDR3 sequence reads: CASSPVGGVHEQFF. Here the CDR3 DNA reads TGTGCCAGCAGCCCGGTGGGGGGAGTGCATGAGCAGTTCTTC.

This clone was seen once. The rearrangement joins TRBV30 to TRBJ1-3; D gene ambiguous. The CDR3 extends over 11 amino acids. Trimming took off 3 bases at V and 4 bases at J, with 4 bases between the two ends. The germline CDR1 and CDR2 sequences are GTSNPN and SVGIG (reference sequence). The CDR3 sequence is CAWRRGNTIYF. In DNA, the CDR3 is TGTGCCTGGAGGCGGGGAAACACCATATATTTT.

The chain links TRBV6-6 to TRBJ2-7, with D possibly being TRBD2 (6 bases). Trimming pared 2 bases from V and 5 bases from J, leaving 16 bases between. This CDR3 spans 15 amino acids. Germline lookup yields CDR1 MNHNY and CDR2 SVGAGI (reference sequence). The CDR3 sequence is CASSYLSTSSHEQYF. The CDR3, as DNA: TGTGCCAGCAGTTACCTATCGACTAGTTCCCACGAGCAGTACTTC.

CDR3 coding DNA: TGTGCCAGCAGTTTATCCCCCTCGACAGGGCCGACCTACAATGAGCAGTTCTTC. Its translation: CASSLSPSTGPTYNEQFF. The chain has TRBV28 and TRBJ2-1; TRBD1 aligns across 7 bases. Germline V gives CDR1 MDHEN, CDR2 SYDVKM. Trimming took 1 base from V and 2 from J; bases not matched to a gene: 11. The CDR3 runs to 18 residues.

The rearrangement uses TRBV19 and TRBJ2-2, with 12 bases identical to TRBD2. Trimming took 3 bases from V and 2 from J; bases not matched to a gene: 1. Per germline, CDR1 LNHDA and CDR2 SQIVND (reference sequence). CDR3 length: 16 amino acids. The CDR3 nucleotides are TGTGCCAGTAGTATCGGACTAGCGGGAAACACCGGGGAGCTGTTTTTT. Translation: CASSIGLAGNTGELFF. The whole variable domain, remainder taken from reference TRBV19 and TRBJ2-2, is DGGITQSPKYLFRKEGQNVTLSCEQNLNHDAMYWYRQDPGQGLRLIYYSQIVNDFQKGDIAEGYSVSREKKESFPLTVTSAQKNPTAFYLCASSIGLAGNTGELFFGEGSRLTVL.

This chain links TRBV25-1 with TRBJ2-3; D remains unclear. Germline V CDR1 and CDR2: MGHDK, SYGVNS. This CDR3 is built from 13 residues. The V end was cut by 4 bases, the J end by 0 bases, with 5 bases between. The CDR3 region is CASSATSTDTQYF. DNA for the CDR3: TGTGCCAGCAGTGCGACTAGCACAGATACGCAGTATTTT. Full variable domain (missing parts from reference TRBV25-1 and TRBJ2-3): EADIYQTPRYLVIGTGKKITLECSQTMGHDKMYWYQQDPGMELHLIHYSYGVNSTEKGDLSSESTVSRIRTEHFPLTLESARPSHTSQYLCASSATSTDTQYFGPGTRLTVL.

V is TRBV4-2 and J is TRBJ2-1, with D perhaps TRBD1 (7 bases). The CDR3 extends over 17 amino acids. Trimming pared 3 bases from V and 7 bases from J, leaving 22 bases between. The germline V gene encodes CDR1 LGHNA and CDR2 YNFKEQ. The DNA for the CDR3 is TGTGCCAGCAGCCAGGAGTTTTCAGGGGGAGGTGTGAATGAGCAGTTCTTC. It encodes CASSQEFSGGGVNEQFF.

This clone has just one count. The gene calls are TRBV7-7 and TRBJ2-3, with D maybe TRBD1 (6 bases). The V gene lost 5 bases and the J gene lost 4 bases, with 16 bases spanning the gap. The germline gives CDR1 SSHAT, CDR2 FNYEAQ (reference sequence). The CDR3 has 15 amino acids. In DNA form, the CDR3 reads TGTGCCAGCAGCCTGGGGCCGGGACAATCAGATACGCAGTATTTT. Translation gives CASSLGPGQSDTQYF.

The chain links TRBV5-1 to TRBJ1-1; 11 bases agree with TRBD1. V was pared by 3 bases and J by 5 bases, with 3 bases of the junction left unmatched. The germline gives CDR1 SGHRS, CDR2 YFSETQ. The CDR3 consists of 14 residues. The CDR3 sequence is CASSWTGGDTEAFF. The CDR3 DNA follows: TGCGCCAGCAGCTGGACAGGGGGCGATACTGAAGCTTTCTTT.

This sequence joins TRBV5-5 and TRBJ2-2; weak D call: TRBD2 (5 bases). This CDR3 contains 13 residues. Per germline, CDR1 SGHKS and CDR2 YYEKEE (reference sequence). The V gene lost 0 bases and the J gene lost 6 bases, with 6 bases spanning the gap. This chain's CDR3 is CASSLGGSGELFF. The CDR3 bases are TGTGCCAGCAGCTTGGGAGGGTCCGGGGAGCTGTTTTTT. Full variable domain (outside the CDR3, taken from reference TRBV5-5 and TRBJ2-2): DAGVTQSPTHLIKTRGQQVTLRCSPISGHKSVSWYQQVLGQGPQFIFQYYEKEERGRGNFPDRFSARQFPNYSSELNVNALLLGDSALYLCASSLGGSGELFFGEGSRLTVL.

This chain uses TRBV4-1 with TRBJ2-4; 9 nucleotides agree with TRBD2. The CDR3 consists of 15 residues. Trimming cost V 3 bases and J 7 bases; bases outside gene matches: 7. The germline V gene encodes CDR1 MGHRA and CDR2 YSYEKL. CDR3 amino acids: CASSQMGLAANIQYF. The DNA of the CDR3 is TGCGCCAGCAGCCAGATGGGACTAGCAGCCAACATTCAGTACTTC.

This chain connects TRBV5-1 to TRBJ2-1, with D maybe TRBD1 (6 bases). CDR1 and CDR2 (germline): SGHRS, YFSETQ. There are 18 residues in the CDR3. V shed 0 bases and J shed 2 bases, with 18 bases lying between them. CDR3 DNA: TGCGCCAGCAGCTTGGGAGGCAGGGGCCTCCAGACCTACAATGAGCAGTTCTTC. Translation: CASSLGGRGLQTYNEQFF.

J is TRBJ2-3 and V is TRBV11-2, with 7 bases identical to TRBD2. Germline loops: CDR1 SGHAT, CDR2 FQNNGV. CDR3 length equals 15 residues. V shed 2 bases and J 3 bases; nucleotides not matched to a gene: 5. CDR3 loop: CASSLWEGLTDTQYF. The CDR3 bases are TGTGCCAGCAGCTTATGGGAGGGCCTAACAGATACGCAGTATTTT.

Remarks on this clone: At one boundary the junction diverges from the germline segment, which might be a read error. Additional DNA sequences in this sample encode the identical CDR3. V and J are TRBV4-2 and TRBJ2-7; 7 nucleotides match TRBD2. The CDR3 length is 16 residues. In germline, CDR1 is LGHNA, CDR2 YNFKEQ. CDR3 nucleotide sequence: TGTGCCAGCAGCCAAGATATGCTAGCGGTCCCCTATGAGCAGTACTTC. Its translation is CASSQDMLAVPYEQYF.

This clone has a single count. The V gene is TRBV28, the J gene TRBJ2-7, with a tentative D call TRBD2 (5 bases). The ends were cut back, 2 bases at V and 4 bases at J, with 9 bases in the middle. The germline V gene has CDR1 MDHEN and CDR2 SYDVKM. The CDR3 runs 13 residues. This chain's CDR3 is CASSLTSRYEQYF. The CDR3 DNA sequence: TGTGCCAGCAGTTTAACTAGTCGTTACGAGCAGTACTTC. Complete variable domain (other parts from reference TRBV28 and TRBJ2-7): DVKVTQSSRYLVKRTGEKVFLECVQDMDHENMFWYRQDPGLGLRLIYFSYDVKMKEKGDIPEGYSVSREKKERFSLILESASTNQTSMYLCASSLTSRYEQYFGPGTRLTVT.

The genes are TRBV9 and TRBJ2-5; 8 bases map to TRBD1. The J segment lost 0 bases and the V segment lost 3 bases, leaving 4 bases of the junction unmatched. Germline V gene data show CDR1 as SGDLS and CDR2 as YYNGEE. CDR3 length: 15 residues. Here the CDR3 DNA reads TGTGCCAGCAGCGAGGGACAGGCCGACCAAGAGACCCAGTACTTC. Translated: CASSEGQADQETQYF.

This clone appeared once. CDR3 in DNA: TGTGCCAGCTCACCCCAAGGACAGAACCACGAGCAGTACTTC. Translated, it gives CASSPQGQNHEQYF. The chain recombines TRBV18 with TRBJ2-7, with TRBD1 as a possible D gene (6 bases). CDR3 size: 14 residues. V was cut by 3 bases and J by 5 bases, with 14 bases left in between. The germline V gene has CDR1 KGHSH and CDR2 LQKENI.

The rearrangement uses TRBV7-2 and TRBJ2-1; 7 nucleotides line up with TRBD2. The length of the CDR3 is 13 residues. Trimming removed 6 bases from V and 3 bases from J; junction bases left unmatched: 2. The germline CDR1 and CDR2 sequences are SGHTA and FQGNSA. As DNA, the CDR3 is TGTGCCAGCAGGGAGCGGGGCTACAATGAGCAGTTCTTC. This gives the protein CASRERGYNEQFF.

The V call is TRBV5-8, the J call TRBJ1-1; 8 nucleotides match TRBD1. V lost 0 bases, J lost 3 bases, and 13 bases stayed unmatched. The germline V gene has CDR1 SGHTS and CDR2 YDEGEE. This CDR3 region has 18 residues. The CDR3, as DNA: TGTGCCAGCAGCTTGGAAAGGGGCAGGGGGCAGAGGGACACTGAAGCTTTCTTT. Protein product: CASSLERGRGQRDTEAFF.

This rearrangement joins TRBV15 to TRBJ2-7, with TRBD2 matching 9 bases. Germline loops: CDR1 LNHNV, CDR2 YYDKDF (reference sequence). V shed 6 bases, J shed 3 bases, and the junction held 6 bases outside the gene matches. This CDR3 region has 14 residues. CDR3: CATSKAGGNYEQYF. CDR3 nucleotides: TGTGCCACCAGTAAGGCGGGAGGGAACTACGAGCAGTACTTC.